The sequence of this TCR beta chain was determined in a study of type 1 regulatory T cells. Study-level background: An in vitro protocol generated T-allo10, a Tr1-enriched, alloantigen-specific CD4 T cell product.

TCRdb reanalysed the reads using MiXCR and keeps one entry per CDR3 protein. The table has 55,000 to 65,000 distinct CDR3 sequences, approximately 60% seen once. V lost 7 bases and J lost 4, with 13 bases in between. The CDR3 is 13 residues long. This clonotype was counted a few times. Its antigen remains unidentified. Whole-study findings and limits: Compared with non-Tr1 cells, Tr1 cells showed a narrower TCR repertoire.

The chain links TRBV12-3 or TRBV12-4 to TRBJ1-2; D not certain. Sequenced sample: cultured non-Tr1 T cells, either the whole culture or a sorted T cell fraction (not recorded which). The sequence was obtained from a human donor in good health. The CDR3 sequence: CASKQATSYGYTF. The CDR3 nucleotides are TGTGCCAGCAAGCAGGCCACCTCCTATGGCTACACCTTC.